The T cell receptor (beta chain) described here comes from a study of T cell changes during pregnancy in multiple sclerosis. Germline CDR1 and CDR2: SGHTA and FQGTGA. The V end lost 0 bases, the J end lost 5 bases, and 13 bases lay between the germline ends. The CDR3 is made up of 15 amino acids. Method: immunoSEQ multiplex PCR; TCRdb's copy keeps in-frame clones and lacks some. Of under 70,000 clones in the sample, around 94% were seen once. The chain has TRBV7-3 and TRBJ2-5; D perhaps matches TRBD1 (6 bases). The sample in question was peripheral blood, obtained in the third trimester of pregnancy. The clonotype originates from a female donor in good health, enrolled as a control in a pregnancy study. The CDR3 coding sequence is TGTGCCAGCAGCTTAACCCCGGCCCAGGGGGAGACCCAGTACTTC. It encodes CASSLTPAQGETQYF.